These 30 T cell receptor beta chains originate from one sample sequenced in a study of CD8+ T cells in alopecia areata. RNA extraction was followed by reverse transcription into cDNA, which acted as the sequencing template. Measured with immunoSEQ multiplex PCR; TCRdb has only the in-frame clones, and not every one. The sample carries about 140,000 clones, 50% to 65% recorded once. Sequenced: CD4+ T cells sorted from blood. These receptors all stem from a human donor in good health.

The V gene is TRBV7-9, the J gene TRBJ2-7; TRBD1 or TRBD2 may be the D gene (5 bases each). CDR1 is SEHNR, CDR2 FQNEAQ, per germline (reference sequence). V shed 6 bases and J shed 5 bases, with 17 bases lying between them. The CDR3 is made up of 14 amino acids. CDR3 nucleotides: TGTGCCAGCAGGCAGGGTCTTAATAGCGACGAGCAGTACTTC. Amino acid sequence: CASRQGLNSDEQYF. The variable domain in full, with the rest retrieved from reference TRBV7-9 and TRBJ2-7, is DTGVSQNPRHKITKRGQNVTFRCDPISEHNRLYWYRQTLGQGPEFLTYFQNEAQLEKSRLLSDRFSAERPKGSFSTLEIQRTEQGDSAMYLCASRQGLNSDEQYFGPGTRLTVT.

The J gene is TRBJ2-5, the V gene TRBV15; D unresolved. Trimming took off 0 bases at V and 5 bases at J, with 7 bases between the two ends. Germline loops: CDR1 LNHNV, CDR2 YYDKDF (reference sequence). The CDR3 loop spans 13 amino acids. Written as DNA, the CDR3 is TGTGCCACCAGCAGAGACTCCGTCGAGACCCAGTACTTC. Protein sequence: CATSRDSVETQYF.

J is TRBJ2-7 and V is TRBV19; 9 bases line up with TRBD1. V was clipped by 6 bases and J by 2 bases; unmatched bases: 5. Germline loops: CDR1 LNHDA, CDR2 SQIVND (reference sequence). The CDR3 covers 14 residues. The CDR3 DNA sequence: TGTGCCAGTAGACCGAGGACAGGGGCCTACGAGCAGTACTTC. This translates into CASRPRTGAYEQYF.

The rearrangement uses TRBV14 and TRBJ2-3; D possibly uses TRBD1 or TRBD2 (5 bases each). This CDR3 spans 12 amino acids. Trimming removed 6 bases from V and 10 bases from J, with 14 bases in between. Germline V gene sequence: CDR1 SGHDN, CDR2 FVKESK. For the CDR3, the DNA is TGTGCCAGCAGAGCGGACACCCGAGCGCAGTATTTT. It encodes CASRADTRAQYF.

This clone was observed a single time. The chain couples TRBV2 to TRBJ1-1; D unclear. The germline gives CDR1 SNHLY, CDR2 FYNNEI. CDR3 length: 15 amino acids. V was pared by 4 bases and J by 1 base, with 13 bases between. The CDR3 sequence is CASSGVSRSNTEAFF. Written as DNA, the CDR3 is TGTGCCAGCAGTGGGGTTTCTCGGTCGAACACTGAAGCTTTCTTT.

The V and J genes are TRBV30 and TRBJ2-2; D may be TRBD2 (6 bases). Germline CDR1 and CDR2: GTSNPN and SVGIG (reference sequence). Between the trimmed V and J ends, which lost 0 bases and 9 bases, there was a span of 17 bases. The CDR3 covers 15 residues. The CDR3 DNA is TGTGCCTGGAGTGTGGCCAGCGGAGGGGCCCGGGAGCTGTTTTTT. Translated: CAWSVASGGARELFF.

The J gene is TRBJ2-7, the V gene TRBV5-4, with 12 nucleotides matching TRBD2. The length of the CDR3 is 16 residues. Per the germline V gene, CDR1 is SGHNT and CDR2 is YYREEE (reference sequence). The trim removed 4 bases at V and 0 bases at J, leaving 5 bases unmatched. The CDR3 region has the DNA TGTGCCAGCAGCCCGGGACTAGCGGGCCTCTCCTACGAGCAGTACTTC. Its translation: CASSPGLAGLSYEQYF.

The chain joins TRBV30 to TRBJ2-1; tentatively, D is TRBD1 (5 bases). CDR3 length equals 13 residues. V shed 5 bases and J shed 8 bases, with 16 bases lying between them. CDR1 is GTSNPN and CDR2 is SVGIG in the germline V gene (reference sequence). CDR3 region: CAWGQQALDEQFF. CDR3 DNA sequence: TGTGCCTGGGGACAACAGGCTCTAGATGAGCAGTTCTTC.

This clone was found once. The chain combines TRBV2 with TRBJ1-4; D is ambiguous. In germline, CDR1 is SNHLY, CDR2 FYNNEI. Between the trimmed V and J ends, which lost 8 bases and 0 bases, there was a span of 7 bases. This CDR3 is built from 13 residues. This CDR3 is CASEGATNEKLFF. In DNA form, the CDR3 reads TGTGCCAGCGAGGGCGCAACTAATGAAAAACTGTTTTTT.

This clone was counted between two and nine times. CDR3 in DNA: TGTGCCAGCAGCTTAACGTGGGGCGCCGGGGAGCTGTTTTTT. It specifies CASSLTWGAGELFF. This chain links TRBV7-3 with TRBJ2-2; D is possibly TRBD1 (5 bases). Deletions cut 0 bases from V and 6 bases from J, with 8 bases between. The CDR3 sequence is 14 residues long. Germline CDR1 and CDR2: SGHTA and FQGTGA.

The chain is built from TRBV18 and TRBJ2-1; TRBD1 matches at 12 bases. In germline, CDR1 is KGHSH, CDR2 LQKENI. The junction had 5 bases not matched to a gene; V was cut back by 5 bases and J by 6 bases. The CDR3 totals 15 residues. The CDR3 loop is CASSSGQGAVNEQFF. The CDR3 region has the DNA TGTGCCAGCTCATCGGGACAGGGGGCGGTCAATGAGCAGTTCTTC.

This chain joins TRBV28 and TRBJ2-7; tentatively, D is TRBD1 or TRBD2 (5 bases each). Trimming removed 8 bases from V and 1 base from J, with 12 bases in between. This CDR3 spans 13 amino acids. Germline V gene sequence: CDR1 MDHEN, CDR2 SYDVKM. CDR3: CASVRDGSYEQYF. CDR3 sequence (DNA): TGTGCCAGCGTTCGGGACGGGTCCTACGAGCAGTACTTC. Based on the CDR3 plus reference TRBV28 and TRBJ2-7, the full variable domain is DVKVTQSSRYLVKRTGEKVFLECVQDMDHENMFWYRQDPGLGLRLIYFSYDVKMKEKGDIPEGYSVSREKKERFSLILESASTNQTSMYLCASVRDGSYEQYFGPGTRLTVT.

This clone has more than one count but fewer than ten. The CDR3 sequence is CANALQGSTDTQYF. The CDR3 DNA is TGTGCCAACGCTTTACAGGGGAGCACAGATACGCAGTATTTT. The rearrangement links TRBV6-4 to TRBJ2-3; 7 bases agree with TRBD1. CDR3 length: 14 residues. Per the germline V gene, CDR1 is MRHNA and CDR2 is SNTAGT. With V trimmed by 10 bases and J by 0 bases, 7 bases remained unmatched.

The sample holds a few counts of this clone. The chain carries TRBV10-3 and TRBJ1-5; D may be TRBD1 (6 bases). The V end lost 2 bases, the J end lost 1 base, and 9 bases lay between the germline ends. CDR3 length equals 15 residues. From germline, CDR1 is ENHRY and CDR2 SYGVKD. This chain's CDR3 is CAISERGSSNQPQHF. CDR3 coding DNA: TGTGCCATCAGTGAGAGGGGGAGCAGCAATCAGCCCCAGCATTTT.

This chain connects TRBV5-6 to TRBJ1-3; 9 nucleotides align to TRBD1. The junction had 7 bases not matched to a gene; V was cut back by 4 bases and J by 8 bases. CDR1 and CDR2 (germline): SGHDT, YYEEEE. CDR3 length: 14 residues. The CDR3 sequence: CASSLKNRGHTIYF. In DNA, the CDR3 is TGTGCCAGCAGCCTGAAGAACAGGGGGCACACCATATATTTT.

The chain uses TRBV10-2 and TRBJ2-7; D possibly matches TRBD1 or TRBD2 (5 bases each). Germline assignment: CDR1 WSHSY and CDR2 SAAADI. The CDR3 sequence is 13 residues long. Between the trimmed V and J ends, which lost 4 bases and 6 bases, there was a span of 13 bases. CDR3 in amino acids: CASSAHEGPEQYF. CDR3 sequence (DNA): TGCGCCAGCAGTGCGCATGAGGGGCCCGAGCAGTACTTC.

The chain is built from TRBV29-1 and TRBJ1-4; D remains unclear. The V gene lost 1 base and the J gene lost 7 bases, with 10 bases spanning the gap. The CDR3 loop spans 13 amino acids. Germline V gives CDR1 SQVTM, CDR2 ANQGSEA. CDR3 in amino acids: CSVEVTLGEKLFF. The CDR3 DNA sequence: TGCAGCGTTGAAGTGACTTTGGGTGAAAAACTGTTTTTT.

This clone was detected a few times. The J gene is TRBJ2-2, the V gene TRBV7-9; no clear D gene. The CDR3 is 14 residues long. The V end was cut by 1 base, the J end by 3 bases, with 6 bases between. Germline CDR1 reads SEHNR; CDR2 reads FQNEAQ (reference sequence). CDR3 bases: TGTGCCAGCAGCTTAGGCTCTCACACCGGGGAGCTGTTTTTT. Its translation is CASSLGSHTGELFF.

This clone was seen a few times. In DNA form, the CDR3 reads TGTGCCAGCAGTTTATTTTTAGGAGAGCAGTTCTTC. It codes for CASSLFLGEQFF. The chain joins TRBV28 to TRBJ2-1; D gene uncertain. This CDR3 region has 12 residues. Germline V gene lookup returns CDR1 MDHEN and CDR2 SYDVKM. The V end was cut by 1 base, the J end by 10 bases, with 8 bases between.

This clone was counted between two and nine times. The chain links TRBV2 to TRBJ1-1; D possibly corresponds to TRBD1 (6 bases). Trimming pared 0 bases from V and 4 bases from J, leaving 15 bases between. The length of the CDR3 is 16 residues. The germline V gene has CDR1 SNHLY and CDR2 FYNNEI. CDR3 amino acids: CASSEALTGPGTEAFF. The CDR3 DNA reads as TGTGCCAGCAGTGAAGCGCTTACAGGGCCCGGCACTGAAGCTTTCTTT. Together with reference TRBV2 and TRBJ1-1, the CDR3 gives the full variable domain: EPEVTQTPSHQVTQMGQEVILRCVPISNHLYFYWYRQILGQKVEFLVSFYNNEISEKSEIFDDQFSVERPDGSNFTLKIRSTKLEDSAMYFCASSEALTGPGTEAFFGQGTRLTVV.

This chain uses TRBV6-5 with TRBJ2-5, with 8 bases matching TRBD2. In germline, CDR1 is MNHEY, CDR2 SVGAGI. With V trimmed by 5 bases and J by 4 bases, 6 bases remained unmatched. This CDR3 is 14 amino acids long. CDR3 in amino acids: CASSIPGLGETQYF. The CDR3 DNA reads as TGTGCCAGCAGTATCCCGGGACTAGGAGAGACCCAGTACTTC.

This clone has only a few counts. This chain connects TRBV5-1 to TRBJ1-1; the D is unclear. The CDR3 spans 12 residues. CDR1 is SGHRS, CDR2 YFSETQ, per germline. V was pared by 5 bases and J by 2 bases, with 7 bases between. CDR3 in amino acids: CASRRGNTEAFF. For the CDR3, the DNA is TGCGCCAGCAGACGCGGAAACACTGAAGCTTTCTTT.

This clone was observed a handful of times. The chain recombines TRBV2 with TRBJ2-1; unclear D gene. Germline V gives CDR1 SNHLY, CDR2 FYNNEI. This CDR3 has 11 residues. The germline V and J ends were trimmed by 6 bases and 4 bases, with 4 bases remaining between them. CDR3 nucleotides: TGTGCCAGCAGGAAATACAATGAGCAGTTCTTC. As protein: CASRKYNEQFF. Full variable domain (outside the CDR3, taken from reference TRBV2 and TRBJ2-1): EPEVTQTPSHQVTQMGQEVILRCVPISNHLYFYWYRQILGQKVEFLVSFYNNEISEKSEIFDDQFSVERPDGSNFTLKIRSTKLEDSAMYFCASRKYNEQFFGPGTRLTVL.

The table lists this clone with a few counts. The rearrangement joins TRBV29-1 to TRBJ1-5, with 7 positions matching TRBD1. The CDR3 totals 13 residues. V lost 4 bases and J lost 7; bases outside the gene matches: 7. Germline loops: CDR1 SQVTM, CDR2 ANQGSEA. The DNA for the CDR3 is TGCAGCGTTGGACAGGGAGTGGGGCAGCCCCAGCATTTT. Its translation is CSVGQGVGQPQHF. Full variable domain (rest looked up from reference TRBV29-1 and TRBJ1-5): SAVISQKPSRDICQRGTSLTIQCQVDSQVTMMFWYRQQPGQSLTLIATANQGSEATYESGFVIDKFPISRPNLTFSTLTVSNMSPEDSSIYLCSVGQGVGQPQHFGDGTRLSIL.

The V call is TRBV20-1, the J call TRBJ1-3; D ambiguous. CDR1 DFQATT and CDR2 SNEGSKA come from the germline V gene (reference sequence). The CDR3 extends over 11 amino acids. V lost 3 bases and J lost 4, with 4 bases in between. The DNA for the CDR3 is TGCAGTGCTAGCCCCGGAAACACCATATATTTT. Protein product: CSASPGNTIYF.

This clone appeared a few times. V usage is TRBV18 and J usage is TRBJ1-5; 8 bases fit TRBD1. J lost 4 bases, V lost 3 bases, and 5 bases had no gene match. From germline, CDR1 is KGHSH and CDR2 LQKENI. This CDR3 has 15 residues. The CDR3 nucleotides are TGTGCCAGCTCACCCCAACAGGGGGTGAATCAGCCCCAGCATTTT. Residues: CASSPQQGVNQPQHF.

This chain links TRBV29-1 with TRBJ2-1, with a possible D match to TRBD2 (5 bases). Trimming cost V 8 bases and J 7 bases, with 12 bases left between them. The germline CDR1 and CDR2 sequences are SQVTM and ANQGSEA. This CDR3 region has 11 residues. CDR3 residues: CSHLSGNEQFF. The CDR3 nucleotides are TGCAGCCATCTTTCGGGGAATGAGCAGTTCTTC.

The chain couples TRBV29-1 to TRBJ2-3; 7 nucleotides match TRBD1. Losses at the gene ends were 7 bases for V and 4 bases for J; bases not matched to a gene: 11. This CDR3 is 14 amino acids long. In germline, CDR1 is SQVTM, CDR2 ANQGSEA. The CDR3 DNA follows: TGCAGCGCGATGGGGGCAAGGGGGCCAGATACGCAGTATTTT. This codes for CSAMGARGPDTQYF.

The CDR3 sequence: CASSRLDRGETQYF. The CDR3 bases are TGTGCCAGCAGTCGCCTGGACAGGGGAGAGACCCAGTACTTC. The chain couples TRBV28 to TRBJ2-5; 9 bases are a match to TRBD1. V shed 5 bases and J 4 bases; nucleotides not matched to a gene: 5. Germline lookup yields CDR1 MDHEN and CDR2 SYDVKM. The CDR3 spans 14 residues. Using reference TRBV28 and TRBJ2-5 for the parts outside the CDR3, the full variable domain is DVKVTQSSRYLVKRTGEKVFLECVQDMDHENMFWYRQDPGLGLRLIYFSYDVKMKEKGDIPEGYSVSREKKERFSLILESASTNQTSMYLCASSRLDRGETQYFGPGTRLLVL.

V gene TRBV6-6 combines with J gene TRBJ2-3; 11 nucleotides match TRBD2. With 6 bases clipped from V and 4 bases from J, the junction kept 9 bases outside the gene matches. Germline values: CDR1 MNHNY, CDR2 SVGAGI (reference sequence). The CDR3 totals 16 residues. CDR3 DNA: TGTGCCAGCAGAGGTAGTGGGACTAGCGGTTCAGATACGCAGTATTTT. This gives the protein CASRGSGTSGSDTQYF.